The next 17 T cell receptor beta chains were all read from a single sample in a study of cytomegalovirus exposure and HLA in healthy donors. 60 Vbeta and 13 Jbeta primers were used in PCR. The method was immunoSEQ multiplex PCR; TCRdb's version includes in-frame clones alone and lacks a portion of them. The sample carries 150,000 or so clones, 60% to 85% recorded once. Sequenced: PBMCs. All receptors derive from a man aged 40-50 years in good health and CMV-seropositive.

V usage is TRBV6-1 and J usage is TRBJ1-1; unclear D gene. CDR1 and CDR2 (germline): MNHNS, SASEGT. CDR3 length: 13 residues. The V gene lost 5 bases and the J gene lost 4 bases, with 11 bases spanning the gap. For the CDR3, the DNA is TGTGCCAGCAGTACAACGTCCTTCACTGAAGCTTTCTTT. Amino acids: CASSTTSFTEAFF.

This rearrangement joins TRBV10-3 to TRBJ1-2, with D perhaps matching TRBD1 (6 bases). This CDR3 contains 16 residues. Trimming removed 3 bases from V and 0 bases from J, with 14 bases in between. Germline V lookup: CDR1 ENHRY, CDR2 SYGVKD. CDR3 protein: CAISDRGQVTNYGYTF. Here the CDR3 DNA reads TGTGCCATCAGTGACAGGGGCCAAGTTACTAACTATGGCTACACCTTC.

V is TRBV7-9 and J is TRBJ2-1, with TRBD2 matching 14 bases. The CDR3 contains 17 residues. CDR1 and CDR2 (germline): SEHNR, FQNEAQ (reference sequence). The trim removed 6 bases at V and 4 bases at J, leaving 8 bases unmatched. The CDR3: CASSSGLAGVRYNEQFF. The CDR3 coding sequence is TGTGCCAGCAGTTCGGGACTAGCGGGAGTGAGATACAATGAGCAGTTCTTC.

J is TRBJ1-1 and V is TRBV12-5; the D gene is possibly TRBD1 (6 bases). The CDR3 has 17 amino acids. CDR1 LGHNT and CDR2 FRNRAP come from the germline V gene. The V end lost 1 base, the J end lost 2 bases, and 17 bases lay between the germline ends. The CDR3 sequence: CASGLAGGAEFNTEAFF. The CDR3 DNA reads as TGTGCTAGTGGTTTGGCGGGGGGCGCCGAATTTAACACTGAAGCTTTCTTT.

The DNA of the CDR3 is TGCGCCAGCAGCTTGAGACTAGCGGGACACAATGAGCAGTTCTTC. Encoded protein: CASSLRLAGHNEQFF. The chain carries TRBV5-1 and TRBJ2-1, with 11 bases that match TRBD2. CDR3 length equals 15 residues. Germline V gene data show CDR1 as SGHRS and CDR2 as YFSETQ. The trim removed 1 base at V and 5 bases at J, leaving 2 bases unmatched.

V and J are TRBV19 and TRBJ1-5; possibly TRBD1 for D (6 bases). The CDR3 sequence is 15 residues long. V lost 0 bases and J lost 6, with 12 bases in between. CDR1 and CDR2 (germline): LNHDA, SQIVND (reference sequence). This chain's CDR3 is CASSIDRGGSQPQHF. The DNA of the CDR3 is TGTGCCAGTAGTATAGATAGGGGGGGCTCTCAGCCCCAGCATTTT.

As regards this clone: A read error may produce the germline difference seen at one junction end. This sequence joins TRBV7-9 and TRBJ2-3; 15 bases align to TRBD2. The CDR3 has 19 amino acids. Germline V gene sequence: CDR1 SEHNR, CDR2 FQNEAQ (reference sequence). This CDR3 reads CSSSLGLAGGPDPTDTQYF. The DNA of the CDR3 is TGTTCCAGCAGCTTAGGACTAGCGGGAGGGCCGGACCCCACAGATACGCAGTATTTT.

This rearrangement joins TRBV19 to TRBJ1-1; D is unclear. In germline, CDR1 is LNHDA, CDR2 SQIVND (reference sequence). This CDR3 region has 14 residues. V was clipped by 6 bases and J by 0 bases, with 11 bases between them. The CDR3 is CASRGRVLNTEAFF. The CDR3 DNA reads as TGTGCCAGTAGGGGGAGGGTTTTGAACACTGAAGCTTTCTTT. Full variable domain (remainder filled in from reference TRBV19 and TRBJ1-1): DGGITQSPKYLFRKEGQNVTLSCEQNLNHDAMYWYRQDPGQGLRLIYYSQIVNDFQKGDIAEGYSVSREKKESFPLTVTSAQKNPTAFYLCASRGRVLNTEAFFGQGTRLTVV.

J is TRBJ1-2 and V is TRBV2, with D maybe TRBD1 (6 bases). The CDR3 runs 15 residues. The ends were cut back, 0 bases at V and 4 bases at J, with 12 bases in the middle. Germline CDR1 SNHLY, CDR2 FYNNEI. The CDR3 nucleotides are TGTGCCAGCAGTGAAGCGCTTGGGGGCCTCTATGGCTACACCTTC. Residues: CASSEALGGLYGYTF.

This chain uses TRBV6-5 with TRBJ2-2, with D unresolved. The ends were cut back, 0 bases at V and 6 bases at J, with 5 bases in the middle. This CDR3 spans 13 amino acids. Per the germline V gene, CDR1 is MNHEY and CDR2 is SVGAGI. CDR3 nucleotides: TGTGCCAGCAGTTACTCGCCGGCCGGGGAGCTGTTTTTT. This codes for CASSYSPAGELFF.

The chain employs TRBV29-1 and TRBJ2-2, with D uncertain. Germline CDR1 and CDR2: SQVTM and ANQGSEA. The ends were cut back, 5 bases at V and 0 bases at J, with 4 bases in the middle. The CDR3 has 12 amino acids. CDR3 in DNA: TGCAGCGTTCTAGCGAACACCGGGGAGCTGTTTTTT. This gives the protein CSVLANTGELFF.

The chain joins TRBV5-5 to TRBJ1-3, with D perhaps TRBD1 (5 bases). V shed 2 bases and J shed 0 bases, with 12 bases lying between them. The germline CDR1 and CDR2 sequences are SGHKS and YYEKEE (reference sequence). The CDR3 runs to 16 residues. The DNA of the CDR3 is TGTGCCAGCAGCTTACCGACAGCCAGCTCTGGAAACACCATATATTTT. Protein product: CASSLPTASSGNTIYF.

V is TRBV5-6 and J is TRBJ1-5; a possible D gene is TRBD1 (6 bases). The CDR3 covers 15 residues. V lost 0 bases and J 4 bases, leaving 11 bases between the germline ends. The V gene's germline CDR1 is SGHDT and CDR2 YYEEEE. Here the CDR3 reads CASSLGGRLNQPQHF. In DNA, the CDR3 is TGTGCCAGCAGCTTGGGGGGGCGTCTAAATCAGCCCCAGCATTTT.

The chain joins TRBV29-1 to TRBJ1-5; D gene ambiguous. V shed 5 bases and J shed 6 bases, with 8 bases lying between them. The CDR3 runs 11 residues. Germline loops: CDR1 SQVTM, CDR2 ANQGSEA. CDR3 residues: CSVLEGQPQHF. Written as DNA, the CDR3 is TGCAGCGTTCTAGAAGGTCAGCCCCAGCATTTT.

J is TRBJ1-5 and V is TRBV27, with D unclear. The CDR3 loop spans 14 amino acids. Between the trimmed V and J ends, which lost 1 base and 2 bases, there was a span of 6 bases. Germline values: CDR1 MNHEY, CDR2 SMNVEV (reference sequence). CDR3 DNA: TGTGCCAGCAGTTTATTGCCAGGCAATCAGCCCCAGCATTTT. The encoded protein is CASSLLPGNQPQHF.

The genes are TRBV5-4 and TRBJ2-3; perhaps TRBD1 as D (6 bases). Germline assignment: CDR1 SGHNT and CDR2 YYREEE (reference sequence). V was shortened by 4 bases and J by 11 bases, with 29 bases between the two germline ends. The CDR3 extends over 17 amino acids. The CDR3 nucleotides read TGTGCCAGCAGCCGAGACAGGTCTAGTCCCCAAAGGATCGGGCAGTATTTT. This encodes CASSRDRSSPQRIGQYF.

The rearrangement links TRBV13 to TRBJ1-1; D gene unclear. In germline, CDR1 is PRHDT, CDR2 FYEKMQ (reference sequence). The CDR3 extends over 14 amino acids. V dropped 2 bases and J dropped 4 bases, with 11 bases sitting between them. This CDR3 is CASSLRGGRTEAFF. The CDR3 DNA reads TGTGCCAGCAGCTTACGGGGTGGGCGCACTGAAGCTTTCTTT.